This TCR delta chain appears in the sequencing data of a study of gamma-delta T cells after stem cell transplantation. TCRdb re-identified clones in the RT-PCR reads via CATT. Here the sample spans about 7,800 delta-chain clones, approximately 15% being singletons. The CDR3 covers 11 residues. V gave up 1 base and J gave up 7 bases, with 10 bases separating them. The germline V gene has CDR1 TVYSNPD and CDR2 GDNSRS (reference sequence). By share, this clone ranks as medium-sized. What was sequenced was gamma-delta T cells. The sequence came from a human donor. It is not recorded whose cells these are; they may come from a transplant donor. The chain has TRDV3 and TRDJ1; the D is unclear. In DNA form, the CDR3 reads TGTGCCTTTAATAAGATCGGTAAACTCATCTTT. Translating gives CAFNKIGKLIF.